The 18 T cell receptor beta chains given below trace back to one sample, sequenced in a study of cytomegalovirus exposure and HLA in healthy donors. Primers: 60 Vbeta forward and 13 Jbeta reverse. Sequencing used immunoSEQ multiplex PCR; TCRdb keeps in-frame clones, though not all of them. The sample consists of around 110,000 clones, 9% to 10% of them appearing once. Sequences were obtained from PBMCs. The receptors here all came from a man younger than 45 in good health and CMV-seronegative.

The J gene is TRBJ1-3, the V gene TRBV9; 10 bases map to TRBD1. The ends lost 1 base at V and 2 bases at J; junction bases unmatched: 3. Germline CDR1 is SGDLS and CDR2 is YYNGEE. The CDR3 length is 16 residues. DNA for the CDR3: TGTGCCAGCAGCGTAAGCGACAGGGGGCCTGGAAACACCATATATTTT. This gives the protein CASSVSDRGPGNTIYF. The whole variable domain, remainder taken from reference TRBV9 and TRBJ1-3, is DSGVTQTPKHLITATGQRVTLRCSPRSGDLSVYWYQQSLDQGLQFLIQYYNGEERAKGNILERFSAQQFPDLHSELNLSSLELGDSALYFCASSVSDRGPGNTIYFGEGSWLTVV.

The CDR3 here is CASSLWGLAGGRVDTQYF. The CDR3 nucleotides are TGTGCCAGCAGCTTATGGGGACTAGCGGGGGGGCGTGTAGATACGCAGTATTTT. V usage is TRBV11-2 and J usage is TRBJ2-3, with 16 bases that match TRBD2. Per germline, CDR1 SGHAT and CDR2 FQNNGV. J lost 5 bases, V lost 2 bases, and 7 bases had no gene match. The CDR3 contains 18 residues.

The V gene is TRBV6-5, the J gene TRBJ2-7, with D hard to call. The V and J ends lost 5 bases and 6 bases respectively, with 8 bases between them. The CDR3 is 11 amino acids. CDR1 is MNHEY and CDR2 is SVGAGI in the germline V gene. CDR3 sequence: CASSAPGEQYF. DNA for the CDR3: TGTGCCAGCAGTGCCCCGGGCGAGCAGTACTTC.

In its sample, this clone was seen a few times. This chain connects TRBV4-1 to TRBJ1-1, with 7 nucleotides matching TRBD1. There are 15 residues in the CDR3. J was trimmed by 6 bases and V by 3 bases; bases with no gene match: 10. CDR1 is MGHRA and CDR2 is YSYEKL in the germline V gene. The CDR3 is CASSHDTGVGAEAFF. The DNA for the CDR3 is TGCGCCAGCAGCCACGATACAGGGGTTGGCGCTGAAGCTTTCTTT.

The V gene is TRBV7-2, the J gene TRBJ1-2; possible D gene TRBD1, 6 bases. Per germline, CDR1 SGHTA and CDR2 FQGNSA. Trimming left V 1 base short and J 2 bases short, with 8 bases between. The CDR3 extends over 14 amino acids. DNA for the CDR3: TGTGCCAGCAGCTTAGGCAGGGGAAACTATGGCTACACCTTC. Protein product: CASSLGRGNYGYTF.

The chain couples TRBV30 to TRBJ2-7; no definite D call. CDR1 and CDR2 from the germline V gene are GTSNPN and SVGIG (reference sequence). The V end was cut by 0 bases, the J end by 3 bases, with 9 bases between. The CDR3 length is 13 residues. The CDR3 here is CAWSVFPLYEQYF. CDR3 nucleotide sequence: TGTGCCTGGAGTGTATTCCCTCTCTACGAGCAGTACTTC.

J is TRBJ1-4 and V is TRBV9; TRBD1 might be the D (5 bases). The CDR3 sequence is 15 residues long. Germline CDR1 and CDR2: SGDLS and YYNGEE. Trimming pared 4 bases from V and 6 bases from J, leaving 16 bases between. The CDR3 reads CASSLTGGSDEKLFF. DNA for the CDR3: TGTGCCAGCAGCTTAACGGGGGGTTCGGATGAAAAACTGTTTTTT.

In DNA form, the CDR3 reads TGTGCCAGCAGAAGGGACAGGGACTATGGCTACACCTTC. Its protein is CASRRDRDYGYTF. V and J are TRBV27 and TRBJ1-2; 9 bases fit TRBD1. J gave up 3 bases and V 6 bases, and 2 bases lay outside the gene matches. This CDR3 region has 13 residues. Per germline, CDR1 MNHEY and CDR2 SMNVEV (reference sequence).

This clone was seen only a few times. The rearrangement joins TRBV14 to TRBJ1-1; 8 nucleotides align to TRBD1. Looked up from germline, CDR1 is SGHDN and CDR2 is FVKESK. The CDR3 length is 18 residues. The trim removed 1 base at V and 1 base at J, leaving 11 bases unmatched. The CDR3 loop is CASSQGKWGQAENTEAFF. In DNA, the CDR3 is TGTGCCAGCAGCCAAGGCAAGTGGGGACAGGCCGAGAACACTGAAGCTTTCTTT.

This sequence joins TRBV4-1 and TRBJ2-7; 9 bases are a match to TRBD1. In germline, CDR1 is MGHRA, CDR2 YSYEKL. J was trimmed by 5 bases and V by 4 bases; bases with no gene match: 15. The CDR3 contains 17 residues. This chain's CDR3 is CASSLRELGTGFDEQYF. The CDR3, as DNA: TGCGCCAGCAGCCTGAGGGAGCTTGGGACAGGGTTCGACGAGCAGTACTTC.

This clone was counted only a few times. This chain joins TRBV29-1 and TRBJ1-1, with D possibly being TRBD1 (6 bases). Germline V lookup: CDR1 SQVTM, CDR2 ANQGSEA. The V end was cut by 6 bases, the J end by 0 bases, with 17 bases between. The CDR3 is 15 amino acids. CDR3 in DNA: TGCAGCGTGGGGGACAATCTGGTGATGAACACTGAAGCTTTCTTT. Protein product: CSVGDNLVMNTEAFF.

The rearrangement joins TRBV7-9 to TRBJ2-3; tentative D call: TRBD2 (5 bases). Germline assignment: CDR1 SEHNR and CDR2 FQNEAQ (reference sequence). The CDR3 totals 16 residues. V gave up 5 bases and J gave up 2 bases, with 17 bases separating them. CDR3 residues: CASSPPDRGATDTQYF. The CDR3 coding sequence is TGTGCCAGCAGCCCCCCCGACCGGGGTGCCACAGATACGCAGTATTTT.

The V gene is TRBV7-9, the J gene TRBJ2-7; TRBD1 matches at 8 bases. Germline lookup yields CDR1 SEHNR and CDR2 FQNEAQ (reference sequence). The CDR3 extends over 14 amino acids. After removal of 6 bases from V and 0 bases from J, the junction contained 4 bases not matched to a gene. In DNA form, the CDR3 reads TGTGCCAGCAGACAGGGGGACAGCTCCTACGAGCAGTACTTC. It encodes CASRQGDSSYEQYF.

The chain has TRBV30 and TRBJ2-7; 10 bases match TRBD2. The CDR3 runs 13 residues. Trimming at V came to 4 bases and at J to 0 bases, leaving 0 bases not matched to a gene. Germline V lookup: CDR1 GTSNPN, CDR2 SVGIG (reference sequence). This CDR3 is CAWTSGSSYEQYF. CDR3 bases: TGTGCCTGGACTAGCGGGAGCTCCTACGAGCAGTACTTC.

The chain couples TRBV30 to TRBJ1-2, with 9 bases that match TRBD1. The germline CDR1 and CDR2 sequences are GTSNPN and SVGIG (reference sequence). V lost 6 bases and J lost 6; bases outside the gene matches: 8. The CDR3 loop spans 13 amino acids. The CDR3 is CACPQGAQDGYTF. The CDR3 DNA reads as TGTGCCTGTCCACAGGGGGCGCAAGATGGCTACACCTTC.

V gene TRBV27 combines with J gene TRBJ2-7; 7 nucleotides line up with TRBD1. The germline gives CDR1 MNHEY, CDR2 SMNVEV (reference sequence). This CDR3 contains 14 residues. With V trimmed by 5 bases and J by 2 bases, 6 bases remained unmatched. The CDR3 protein is CASSPRQGPYEQYF. CDR3 coding DNA: TGTGCCAGCAGTCCCCGACAGGGTCCCTACGAGCAGTACTTC.

The sample holds a few counts of this clone. This chain links TRBV27 with TRBJ2-1; 16 nucleotides match TRBD2. Germline assignment: CDR1 MNHEY and CDR2 SMNVEV (reference sequence). The CDR3 has 15 amino acids. Unmatched junction bases numbered 2, after V lost 5 bases and J lost 7 bases. The CDR3 nucleotides are TGTGCCAGCAGTCCGGGACTAGCGGGGGGGAATGAGCAGTTCTTC. Translation gives CASSPGLAGGNEQFF.

This clone was counted only a few times. The V and J genes are TRBV2 and TRBJ1-2, with 9 bases identical to TRBD1. CDR3 length: 14 amino acids. Germline V gene data show CDR1 as SNHLY and CDR2 as FYNNEI. Germline trimming cut 6 bases from V and 4 bases from J; bases unmatched to any gene: 6. CDR3 in DNA: TGTGCCAGCAGCCCGGACAGGGGTGGCTATGGCTACACCTTC. Translating gives CASSPDRGGYGYTF.